This T cell receptor (beta chain) was documented in a study of blood T cell repertoires in COVID-19. Study-wide background: The cDNA or gDNA used as material had been derived from T cells, B-cell-depleted T cells, or PBMCs.

Clones were sequenced by immunoSEQ multiplex PCR, and TCRdb holds only the in-frame ones, with some missing. There are approximately 68,000 clones in the sample; roughly 86% occur only once, and about 12% lies in the top ten. The CDR3 sequence is 18 residues long. V was pared by 4 bases and J by 0 bases, with 6 bases of the junction left unmatched. From germline, CDR1 is LNHDA and CDR2 SQIVND (reference sequence). V usage is TRBV19 and J usage is TRBJ2-3, with TRBD2 identical over 14 bases. This TCR came from a woman aged 55-70 years with acute or convalescent COVID-19. Specimen: peripheral blood. DNA of the CDR3: TGTGCCAGTAGTAGGGGACTAGCGGGGGTGTTTAGCACAGATACGCAGTATTTT. Its protein product is CASSRGLAGVFSTDTQYF.